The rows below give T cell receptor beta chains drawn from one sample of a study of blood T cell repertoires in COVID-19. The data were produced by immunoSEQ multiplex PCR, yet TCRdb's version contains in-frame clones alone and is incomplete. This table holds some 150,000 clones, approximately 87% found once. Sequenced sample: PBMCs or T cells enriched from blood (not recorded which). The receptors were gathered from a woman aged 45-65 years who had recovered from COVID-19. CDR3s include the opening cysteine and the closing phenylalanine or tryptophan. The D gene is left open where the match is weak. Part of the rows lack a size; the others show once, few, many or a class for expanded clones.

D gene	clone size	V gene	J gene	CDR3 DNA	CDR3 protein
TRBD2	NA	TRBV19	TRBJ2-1	TGTGCCAGCACAGCGGGAGCCCCAAGCTCCTACAATGAGCAGTTCTTC	CASTAGAPSSYNEQFF
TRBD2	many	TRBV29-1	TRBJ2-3	TGCAGCGCACTTCTAGCGGGAGTAGGAGATACGCAGTATTTT	CSALLAGVGDTQYF
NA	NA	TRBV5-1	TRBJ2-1	TGCGCCAGCAGCTTCGGGGAACCGACCAATGAGCAGTTCTTC	CASSFGEPTNEQFF
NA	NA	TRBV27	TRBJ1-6	TGTGCCAGCAGTTTAGGGCCCCTCCTTTCACCCCTCCACTTT	CASSLGPLLSPLHF
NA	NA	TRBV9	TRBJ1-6	TGTGCCAGCAGCGTAGGCCTCGGGGATTCACCCCTCCACTTT	CASSVGLGDSPLHF
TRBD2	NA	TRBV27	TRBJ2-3	TGTGCCAGCAGTTTGCGTAGCAAGATAGCGGGGGGCCCCACAGATACGCAGTATTTT	CASSLRSKIAGGPTDTQYF
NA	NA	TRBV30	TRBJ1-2	TGTGCCTGCCCGTTTATCGGTTATGGCTACACCTTC	CACPFIGYGYTF
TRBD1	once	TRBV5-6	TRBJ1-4	TGTGCCAGCAGCTTGGGGGACAGGATCGGTGTAATGTTTTTT	CASSLGDRIGVMFF
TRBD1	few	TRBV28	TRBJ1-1	TGTGCCAGCAAAAATCCGGGACAGGGAGGTGAAGCTTTCTTT	CASKNPGQGGEAFF
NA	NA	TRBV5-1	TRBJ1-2	TGCGCCAGCAGCTTGGAACGGGACTATGGCTACACCTTC	CASSLERDYGYTF
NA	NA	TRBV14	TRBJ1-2	TGTGCCAGCAGCCAAGCAGGATTCTATGGCTACACCTTC	CASSQAGFYGYTF
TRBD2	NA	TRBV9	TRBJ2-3	TGTGCCAGCACGTCCGGCGGGGGTAGCACAGATACGCAGTATTTT	CASTSGGGSTDTQYF
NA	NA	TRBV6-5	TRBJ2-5	TGTGCCAGCAGAGCACTAGAGACCCAGTACTTC	CASRALETQYF
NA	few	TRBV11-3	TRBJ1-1	TGTGCCAGCAGCTCGCAAGGACAGAGAATGAACACTGAAGCTTTCTTT	CASSSQGQRMNTEAFF
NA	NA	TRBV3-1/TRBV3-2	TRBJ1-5	TGTGCCAGCAGCCCCGCGTCGGGGGGGGGTCAGCCCCAGCATTTT	CASSPASGGGQPQHF
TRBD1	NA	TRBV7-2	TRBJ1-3	TGTGCCAGCAGCCCCGGCCCGGACAGGGCTGGAAACACCATATATTTT	CASSPGPDRAGNTIYF
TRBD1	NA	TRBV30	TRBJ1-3	TGTGCCTGGGACAGGGGGTCCCCTGGAAACACCATATATTTT	CAWDRGSPGNTIYF
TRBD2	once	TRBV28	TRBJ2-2	TGTGCTACTCGCGGCGGGGGGACCGGGGAGCTGTTTTTT	CATRGGGTGELFF
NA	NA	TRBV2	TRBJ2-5	TGTGCCAGCAGTGTCCTCCAAGAGACCCAGTACTTC	CASSVLQETQYF
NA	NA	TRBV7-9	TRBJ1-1	TGTGCCAGCAGCTTAACAAGTTCCAACACTGAAGCTTTCTTT	CASSLTSSNTEAFF
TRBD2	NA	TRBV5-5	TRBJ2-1	TGTGCCAGCAGCATTTCTAGCGGGGGGATCTACAATGAGCAGTTCTTC	CASSISSGGIYNEQFF
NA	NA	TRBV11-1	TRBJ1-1	TGTGCCAGCAGCTTTGGACAGTACACTGAAGCTTTCTTT	CASSFGQYTEAFF
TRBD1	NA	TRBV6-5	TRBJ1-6	TGTGCCAGCAGTCGGGGACAGGGGATTTCACCCCTCCACTTT	CASSRGQGISPLHF
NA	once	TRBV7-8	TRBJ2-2	TGTGCCAGTACCTTGACAGGGAACACCGGGGAGCTGTTTTTT	CASTLTGNTGELFF
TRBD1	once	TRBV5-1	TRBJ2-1	TGCGCCAGCAGCTCTGAGGGACAGGGGTACAATGAGCAGTTCTTC	CASSSEGQGYNEQFF
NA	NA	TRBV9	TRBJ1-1	TGTGCCAGCAGCGGTCCGGGCACTGAAGCTTTCTTT	CASSGPGTEAFF
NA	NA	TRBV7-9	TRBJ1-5	TGTGCCAGCAGCTTTGGCGCAGTAACCTCCCGGGTGGATCAGCCCCAGCATTTT	CASSFGAVTSRVDQPQHF
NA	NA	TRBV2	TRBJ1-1	TGTGCCACGGGTCTCATGAACACTGAAGCTTTCTTT	CATGLMNTEAFF
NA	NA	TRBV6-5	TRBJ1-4	TGTGCCAGCGCGGGAGCAACTAATGAAAAACTGTTTTTT	CASAGATNEKLFF
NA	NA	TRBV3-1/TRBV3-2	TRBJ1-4	TGTGCCAGCAGTAGGGACCCGGGACTCCTAAATGAAAAACTGTTTTTT	CASSRDPGLLNEKLFF
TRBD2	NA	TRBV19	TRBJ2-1	TGTGCCAGTAGTACGCGGACTAGCGGGGAGTACAATGAGCAGTTCTTC	CASSTRTSGEYNEQFF
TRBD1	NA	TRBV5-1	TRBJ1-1	TGCGCCAGCAGCTTAACTCAGGGGGTTACTGAAGCTTTCTTT	CASSLTQGVTEAFF
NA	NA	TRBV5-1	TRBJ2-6	TGCGCCAGCAGCTTTTCCCCGACAGGCTTAAGCTCTGGGGCCAACGTCCTGACTTTC	CASSFSPTGLSSGANVLTF
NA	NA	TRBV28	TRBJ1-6	TGTGCCAGCAGGGACGACAGAACCTTCACCCTCCACTTT	CASRDDRTFTLHF
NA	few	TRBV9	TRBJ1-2	TGTGCCAGCAGCGTAAGCGCGGATTTAGGCTATGGCTACACCTTC	CASSVSADLGYGYTF
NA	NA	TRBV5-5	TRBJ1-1	TGTGCCAGCAGCCCCCGAGCGGGGAACACTGAAGCTTTCTTT	CASSPRAGNTEAFF
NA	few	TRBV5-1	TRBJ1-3	TGCGCCAGCAGCCCCCAACCTGGGGGGGGAAACACCATATATTTT	CASSPQPGGGNTIYF
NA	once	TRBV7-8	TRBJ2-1	TGTGCCAGCAGCTTAGGGGCGGGGAGGAATGAGCAGTTCTTC	CASSLGAGRNEQFF
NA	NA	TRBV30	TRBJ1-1	TGTGCCTGGAGTGTACAAGGGACATACCAAGCTTTCTTT	CAWSVQGTYQAFF
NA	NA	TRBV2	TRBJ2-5	TGTGCCAGCAGTTCCAGAGGATCGGAGACCCAGTACTTC	CASSSRGSETQYF